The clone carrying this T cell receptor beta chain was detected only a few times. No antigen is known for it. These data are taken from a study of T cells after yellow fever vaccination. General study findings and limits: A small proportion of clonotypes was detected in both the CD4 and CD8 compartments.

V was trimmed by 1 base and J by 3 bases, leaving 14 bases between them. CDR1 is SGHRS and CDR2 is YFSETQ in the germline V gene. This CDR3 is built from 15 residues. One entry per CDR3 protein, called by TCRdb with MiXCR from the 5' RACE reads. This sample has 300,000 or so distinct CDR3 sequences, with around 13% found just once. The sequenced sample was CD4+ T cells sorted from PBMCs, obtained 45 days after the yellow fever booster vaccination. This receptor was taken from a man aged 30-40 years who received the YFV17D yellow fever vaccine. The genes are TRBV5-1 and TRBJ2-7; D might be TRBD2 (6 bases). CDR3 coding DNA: TGCGCCAGCAGCTTGACTGGGACTTTGCTCTACGAGCAGTACTTC. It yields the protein CASSLTGTLLYEQYF.